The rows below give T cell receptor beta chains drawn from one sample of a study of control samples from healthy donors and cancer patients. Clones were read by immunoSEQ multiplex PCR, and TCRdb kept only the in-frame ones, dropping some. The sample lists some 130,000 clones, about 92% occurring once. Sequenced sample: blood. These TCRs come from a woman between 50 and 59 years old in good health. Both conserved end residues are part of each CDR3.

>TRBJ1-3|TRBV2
CASLSIRSGNTIYF
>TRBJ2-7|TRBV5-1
CASRGQGVFDEQYF
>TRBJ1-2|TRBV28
CASRGQGLTNGYTF
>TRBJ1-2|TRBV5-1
CASSFGTRNYGYTF
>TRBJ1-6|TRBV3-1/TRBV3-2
CASSQGQGSVSPLHF
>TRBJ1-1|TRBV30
CAWSVGRMNTEAFF
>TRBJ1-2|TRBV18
CASSPLTPSTNYGYTF
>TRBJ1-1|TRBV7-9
CASDPGRGQFFTEAFF
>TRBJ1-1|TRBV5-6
CASSFRVDTEAFF
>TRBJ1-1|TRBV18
CASQGDPNTEAFF
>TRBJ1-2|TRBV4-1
CASSQDRNGLRVNNYGYTF
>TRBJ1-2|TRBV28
CASSTLLTYGYTF
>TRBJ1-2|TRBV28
CASSTRSYGYTF
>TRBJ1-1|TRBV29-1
CSLETPPGPKAFF
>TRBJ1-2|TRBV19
CASPPGPINYGYTF
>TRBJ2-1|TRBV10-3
CASKQLAGRVGEQFF
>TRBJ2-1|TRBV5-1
CASSNYLTSGGFNEQFF
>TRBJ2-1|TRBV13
CASSLENVQYNEQFF
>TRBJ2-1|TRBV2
CASSETSGSMQFF
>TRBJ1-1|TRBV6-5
CASSAQGVSPEAFF
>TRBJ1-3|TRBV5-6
CASNLRGIGNTIYF
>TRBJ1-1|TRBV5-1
CASSLVAGPQNTEAFF
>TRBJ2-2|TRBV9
CASSVGQDGGTTGELFF
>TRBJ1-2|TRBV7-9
CASSPFRGTGDANYGYTF
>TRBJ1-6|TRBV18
CASSPEGQGSSPLHF
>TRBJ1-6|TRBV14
CASSQVRSSSYNSPLHF
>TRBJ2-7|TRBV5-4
CASSLPAGEQYF
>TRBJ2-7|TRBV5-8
CASSLGQGLSYEQYF
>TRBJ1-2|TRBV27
CASRRADRRGGYGYTF
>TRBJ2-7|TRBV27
CASSLLGSGGAQYF
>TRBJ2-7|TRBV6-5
CASRLGTTYEQYF
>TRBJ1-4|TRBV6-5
CASARDRGGEKLFF
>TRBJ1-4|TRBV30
CAWSVQWGNGEKLFF
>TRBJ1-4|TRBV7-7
CASSLSAGAGEKLFF
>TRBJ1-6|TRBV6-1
CASSDGQGAHSPLHF
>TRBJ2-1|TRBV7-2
CASSLVGLASEQFF
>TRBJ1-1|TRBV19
CASSGLRGETEAFF
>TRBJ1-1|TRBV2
CAIPMTASMNTEAFF
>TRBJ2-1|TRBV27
CASSAGLAYTRSYNEQFF
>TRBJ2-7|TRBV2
CASNRASGGSEQYF
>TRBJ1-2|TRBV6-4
CASSERADAIGYTF
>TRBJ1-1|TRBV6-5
CATEATGNTEAFF
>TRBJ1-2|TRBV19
CASSIESARVYGYTF
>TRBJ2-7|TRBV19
CASSIVPGSSYEQYF
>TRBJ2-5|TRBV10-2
CASDPRTSGRHSPYF
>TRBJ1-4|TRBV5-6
CASSLRGVDEKLFF
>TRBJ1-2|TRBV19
CASSINPGQGFGCTF
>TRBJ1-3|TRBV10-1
CASSPGPNSGNTIYF